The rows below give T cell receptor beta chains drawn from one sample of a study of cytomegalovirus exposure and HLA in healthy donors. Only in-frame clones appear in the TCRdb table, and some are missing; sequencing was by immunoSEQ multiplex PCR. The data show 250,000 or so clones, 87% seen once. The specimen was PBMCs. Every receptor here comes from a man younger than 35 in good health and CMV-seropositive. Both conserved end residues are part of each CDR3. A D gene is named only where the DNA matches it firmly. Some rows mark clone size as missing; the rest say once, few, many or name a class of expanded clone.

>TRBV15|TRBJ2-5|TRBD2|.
CATSRGLAALGETQYF
TGTGCCACCAGCAGAGGACTAGCAGCCTTAGGAGAGACCCAGTACTTC
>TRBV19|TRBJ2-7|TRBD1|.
CASNDRALGVYEQYF
TGTGCCAGTAATGACAGGGCGCTGGGTGTCTACGAGCAGTACTTC
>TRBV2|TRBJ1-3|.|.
CASTSGGIFGNTIYF
TGTGCCAGCACCTCGGGGGGAATATTTGGAAACACCATATATTTT
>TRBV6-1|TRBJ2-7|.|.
CASSEAPMPVQSYEQYF
TGTGCCAGCAGTGAAGCGCCTATGCCAGTGCAATCCTACGAGCAGTACTTC
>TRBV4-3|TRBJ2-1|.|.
CASRDRERVGEQFF
TGCGCCAGCAGGGATAGGGAGCGCGTTGGTGAGCAGTTCTTC
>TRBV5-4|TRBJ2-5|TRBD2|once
CASSFRLAGAETQYF
TGTGCCAGCAGCTTTAGACTAGCGGGAGCGGAGACCCAGTACTTC
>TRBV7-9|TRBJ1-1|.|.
CASSTQGDTEAFF
TGTGCCAGCAGCACTCAGGGTGACACTGAAGCTTTCTTT
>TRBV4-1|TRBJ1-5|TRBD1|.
CASSLGDRKGDQPQHF
TGCGCCAGCAGCCTAGGGGACAGGAAGGGGGATCAGCCCCAGCATTTT
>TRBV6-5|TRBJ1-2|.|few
CASSQGRAGGYTF
TGTGCCAGCAGCCAAGGGCGGGCGGGCGGCTACACCTTC
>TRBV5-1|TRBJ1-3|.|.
CASSPSTGSGNTIYF
TGCGCCAGCAGCCCATCGACAGGCTCTGGAAACACCATATATTTT
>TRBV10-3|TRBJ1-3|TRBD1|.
CAISEGTQGAGTIYF
TGTGCCATCAGTGAGGGGACACAGGGGGCAGGCACCATATATTTT
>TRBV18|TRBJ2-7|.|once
CASSPPDNSYEQYF
TGTGCCAGCTCACCACCGGACAACTCCTACGAGCAGTACTTC
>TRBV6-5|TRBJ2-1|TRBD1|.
CASSRDRGRGNEQFF
TGTGCCAGCAGCCGCGACAGGGGAAGGGGCAATGAGCAGTTCTTC
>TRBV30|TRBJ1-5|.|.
CAWSSGTGNQPQHF
TGTGCCTGGAGTTCAGGGACGGGCAATCAGCCCCAGCATTTT
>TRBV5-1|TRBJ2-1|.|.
CASSLDQAEYNEQFF
TGCGCCAGCAGCTTGGATCAGGCTGAGTACAATGAGCAGTTCTTC
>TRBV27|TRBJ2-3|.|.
CASSPNTDTQYF
TGTGCCAGCAGCCCGAACACAGATACGCAGTATTTT
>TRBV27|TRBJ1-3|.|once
CASSLSRAGNTIYF
TGTGCCAGCAGTTTGAGTAGGGCTGGAAACACCATATATTTT
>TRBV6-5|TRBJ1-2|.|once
CASSYSTYPNYGYTF
TGTGCCAGCAGTTACTCGACCTATCCTAACTATGGCTACACCTTC
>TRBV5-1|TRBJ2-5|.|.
CASSLTGGKGETQYF
TGCGCCAGCAGCTTGACTGGGGGAAAAGGGGAGACCCAGTACTTC
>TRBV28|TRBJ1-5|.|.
CASSTGNQPQHF
TGTGCCAGCAGCACAGGGAATCAGCCCCAGCATTTT
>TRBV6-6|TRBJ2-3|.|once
CASNLATDGTQYF
TGTGCCAGCAACCTAGCGACCGATGGAACGCAGTATTTT
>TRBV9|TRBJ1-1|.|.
CASSVAGGENTEAFF
TGTGCCAGCAGCGTAGCGGGCGGGGAGAACACTGAAGCTTTCTTT